This note documents a single T cell receptor (beta chain) sequence. Its antigen is not identified. The data were taken from a study of blood T cells in healthy people across ages. Overall study context: Template switching recovered approximately one barcoded beta molecule for every two T cells. Study conclusions and caveats: The recorded TCR beta diversity per million T cells decreased in a roughly linear manner with age. Among long-lived donors, naive CD4+ cells were more numerous and diversity higher than in aged donors.

A second roughly 7 to 12 cycle PCR used barcoded and J-beta primers. TCRdb redid the calling of the 5' RACE reads with MiXCR, one entry per CDR3 protein. The sample carries about 780,000 distinct CDR3 sequences, around 45% recorded once. Each sample gave at least 6.5 million isolated PBMCs. The TCR originated in an elderly man in good health. Sequencing was performed on blood.

The CDR3 is CASSQEGAVYEETQYF. The CDR3 DNA reads as TGTGCCAGCAGCCAAGAAGGAGCAGTTTACGAGGAGACCCAGTACTTC. V is TRBV14 and J is TRBJ2-5; D gene uncertain. Per the germline V gene, CDR1 is SGHDN and CDR2 is FVKESK. Trimming removed 0 bases at V and 5 bases at J, with 16 bases between. The CDR3 covers 16 residues.